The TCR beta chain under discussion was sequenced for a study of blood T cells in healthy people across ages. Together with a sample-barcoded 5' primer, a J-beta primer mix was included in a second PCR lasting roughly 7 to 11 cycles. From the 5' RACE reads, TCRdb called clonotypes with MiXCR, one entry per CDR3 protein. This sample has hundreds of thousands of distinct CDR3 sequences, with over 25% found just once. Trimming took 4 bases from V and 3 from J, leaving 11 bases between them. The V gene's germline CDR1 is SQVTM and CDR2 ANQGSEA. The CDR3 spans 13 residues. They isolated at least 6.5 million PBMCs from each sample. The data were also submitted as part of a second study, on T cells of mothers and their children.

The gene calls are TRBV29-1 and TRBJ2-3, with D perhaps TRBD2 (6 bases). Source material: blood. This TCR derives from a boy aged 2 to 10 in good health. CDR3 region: CSVVGGFTDTQYF. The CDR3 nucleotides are TGCAGCGTTGTTGGAGGGTTTACAGATACGCAGTATTTT.